This T cell receptor beta chain was profiled in a study of blood T cell repertoires in COVID-19. This CDR3 is 15 amino acids long. V dropped 7 bases and J dropped 2; count of bases not matched to a gene: 7. Germline V gene sequence: CDR1 SGHRS, CDR2 YFSETQ. The protocol was immunoSEQ multiplex PCR, while the TCRdb copy is restricted to in-frame clones and leaves out a portion. The repertoire holds about 120,000 clones, with 80% to 90% as singletons. The sequence derives from a human donor in a cohort sampled during active COVID-19. The specimen sequenced was peripheral blood. The chain joins TRBV5-1 to TRBJ2-3, with 10 positions matching TRBD2. Here the CDR3 DNA reads TGCGCCAGCCAAACTCTAGCGGGGGACACAGATACGCAGTATTTT. It yields the protein CASQTLAGDTDTQYF. Based on the CDR3 plus reference TRBV5-1 and TRBJ2-3, the full variable domain is KAGVTQTPRYLIKTRGQQVTLSCSPISGHRSVSWYQQTPGQGLQFLFEYFSETQRNKGNFPGRFSGRQFSNSRSEMNVSTLELGDSALYLCASQTLAGDTDTQYFGPGTRLTVL.